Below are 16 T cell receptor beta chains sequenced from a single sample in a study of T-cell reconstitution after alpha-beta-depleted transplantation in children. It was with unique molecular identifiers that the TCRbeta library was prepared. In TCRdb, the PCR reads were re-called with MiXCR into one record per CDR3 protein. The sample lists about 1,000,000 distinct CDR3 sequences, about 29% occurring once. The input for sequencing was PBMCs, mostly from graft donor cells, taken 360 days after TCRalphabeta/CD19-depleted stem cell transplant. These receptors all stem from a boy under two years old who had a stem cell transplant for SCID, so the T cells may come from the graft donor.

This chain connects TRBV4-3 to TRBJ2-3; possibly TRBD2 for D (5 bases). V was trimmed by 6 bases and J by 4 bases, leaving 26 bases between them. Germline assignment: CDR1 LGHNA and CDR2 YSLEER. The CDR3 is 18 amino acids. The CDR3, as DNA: TGCGCCAGCAGGAGGTCCCTGGTAGGACTTCCACCCGCAGATACGCAGTATTTT. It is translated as CASRRSLVGLPPADTQYF.

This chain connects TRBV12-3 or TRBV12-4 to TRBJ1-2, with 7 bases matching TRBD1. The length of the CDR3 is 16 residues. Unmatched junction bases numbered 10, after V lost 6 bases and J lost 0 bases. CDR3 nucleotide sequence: TGTGCCAGCAGCCCTTACCGGGACAGTGCTAACTATGGCTACACCTTC. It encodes CASSPYRDSANYGYTF.

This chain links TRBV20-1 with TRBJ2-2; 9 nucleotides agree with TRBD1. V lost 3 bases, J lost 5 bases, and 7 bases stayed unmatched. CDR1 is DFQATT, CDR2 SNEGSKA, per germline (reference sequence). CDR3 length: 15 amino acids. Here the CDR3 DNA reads TGCAGTGCTAGCAAAGCGACAGGGGGGACCGGGGAGCTGTTTTTT. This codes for CSASKATGGTGELFF.

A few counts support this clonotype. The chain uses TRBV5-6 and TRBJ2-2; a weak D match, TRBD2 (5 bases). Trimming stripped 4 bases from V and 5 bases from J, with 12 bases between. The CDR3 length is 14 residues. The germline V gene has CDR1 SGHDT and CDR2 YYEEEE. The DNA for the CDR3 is TGTGCCAGCAGCAGAACTAGTTGGACCGGGGAGCTGTTTTTT. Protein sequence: CASSRTSWTGELFF.

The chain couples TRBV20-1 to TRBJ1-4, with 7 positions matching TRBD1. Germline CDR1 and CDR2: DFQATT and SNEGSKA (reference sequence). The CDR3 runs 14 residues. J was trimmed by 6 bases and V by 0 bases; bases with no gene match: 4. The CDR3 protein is CSARDGTVDEKLFF. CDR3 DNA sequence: TGCAGTGCTAGAGATGGGACAGTCGATGAAAAACTGTTTTTT.

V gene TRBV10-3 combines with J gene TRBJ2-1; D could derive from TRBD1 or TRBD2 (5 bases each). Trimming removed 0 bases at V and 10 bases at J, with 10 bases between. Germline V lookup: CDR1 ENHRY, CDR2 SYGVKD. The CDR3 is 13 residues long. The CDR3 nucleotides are TGTGCCATCAGTGAGTCGAGGGACGGGGAGCAGTTCTTC. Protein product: CAISESRDGEQFF.

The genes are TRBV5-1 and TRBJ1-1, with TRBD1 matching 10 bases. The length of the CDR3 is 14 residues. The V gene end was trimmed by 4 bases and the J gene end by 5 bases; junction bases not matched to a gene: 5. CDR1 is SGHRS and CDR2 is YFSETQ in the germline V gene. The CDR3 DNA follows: TGCGCCAGCAGCCCGGACAGGGGGTTTACTGAAGCTTTCTTT. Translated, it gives CASSPDRGFTEAFF.

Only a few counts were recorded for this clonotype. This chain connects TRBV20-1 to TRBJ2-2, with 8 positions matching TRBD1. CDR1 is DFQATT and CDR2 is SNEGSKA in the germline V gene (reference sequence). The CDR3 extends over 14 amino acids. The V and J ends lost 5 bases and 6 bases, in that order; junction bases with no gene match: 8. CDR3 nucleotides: TGCAGTGCTCGGACAGGGTTTTTTTCCGGGGAGCTGTTTTTT. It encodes CSARTGFFSGELFF.

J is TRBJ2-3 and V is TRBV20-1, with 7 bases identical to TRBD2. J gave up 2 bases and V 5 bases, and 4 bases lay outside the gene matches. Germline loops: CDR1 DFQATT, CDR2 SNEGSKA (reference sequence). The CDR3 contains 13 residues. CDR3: CSAFRDYTDTQYF. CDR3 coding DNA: TGCAGTGCTTTCCGGGACTACACAGATACGCAGTATTTT.

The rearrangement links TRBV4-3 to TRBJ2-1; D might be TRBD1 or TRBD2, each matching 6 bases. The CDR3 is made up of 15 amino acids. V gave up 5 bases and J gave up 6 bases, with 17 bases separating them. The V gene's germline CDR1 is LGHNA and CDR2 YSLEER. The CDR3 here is CASSTSWGAANEQFF. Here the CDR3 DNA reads TGCGCCAGCAGCACCTCATGGGGGGCGGCCAATGAGCAGTTCTTC.

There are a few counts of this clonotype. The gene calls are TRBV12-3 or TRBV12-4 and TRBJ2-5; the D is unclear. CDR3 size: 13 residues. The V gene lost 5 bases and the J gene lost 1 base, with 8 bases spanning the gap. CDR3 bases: TGTGCCAGCAGTCGAGAAGGCCAAGAGACCCAGTACTTC. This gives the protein CASSREGQETQYF.

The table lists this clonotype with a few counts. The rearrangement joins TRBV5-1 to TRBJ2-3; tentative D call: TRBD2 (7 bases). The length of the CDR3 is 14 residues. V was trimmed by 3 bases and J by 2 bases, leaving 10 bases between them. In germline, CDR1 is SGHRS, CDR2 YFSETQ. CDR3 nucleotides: TGCGCCAGCAGCTCGGGGGGCACCACAGATACGCAGTATTTT. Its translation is CASSSGGTTDTQYF.

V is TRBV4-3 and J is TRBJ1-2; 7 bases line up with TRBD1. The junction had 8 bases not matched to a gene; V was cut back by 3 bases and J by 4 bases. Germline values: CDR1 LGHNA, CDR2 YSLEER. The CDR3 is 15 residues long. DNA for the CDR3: TGCGCCAGCAGCCATACCCCGGGACAGCTCTATGGCTACACCTTC. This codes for CASSHTPGQLYGYTF.

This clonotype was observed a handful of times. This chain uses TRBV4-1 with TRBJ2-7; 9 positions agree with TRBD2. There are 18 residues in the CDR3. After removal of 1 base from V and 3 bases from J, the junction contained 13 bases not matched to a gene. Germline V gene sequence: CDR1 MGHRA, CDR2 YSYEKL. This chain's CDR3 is CASSQVPSGATLFYEQYF. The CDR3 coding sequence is TGCGCCAGCAGCCAAGTCCCTAGCGGGGCCACGCTGTTCTACGAGCAGTACTTC.

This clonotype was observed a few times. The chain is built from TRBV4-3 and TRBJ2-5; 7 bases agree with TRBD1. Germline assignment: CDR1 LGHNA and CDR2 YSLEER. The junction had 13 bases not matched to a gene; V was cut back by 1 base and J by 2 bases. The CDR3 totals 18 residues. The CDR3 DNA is TGCGCCAGCAGCCAAGGGTGGCTGACAGGGAGTAGACAAGAGACCCAGTACTTC. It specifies CASSQGWLTGSRQETQYF.

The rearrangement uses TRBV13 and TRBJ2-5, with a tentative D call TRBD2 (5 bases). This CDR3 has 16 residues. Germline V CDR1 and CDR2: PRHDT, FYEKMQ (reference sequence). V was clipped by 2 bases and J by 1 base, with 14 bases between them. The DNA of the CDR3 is TGTGCCAGCAGCTTACGCGGCGGAGGAAGCCAAGAGACCCAGTACTTC. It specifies CASSLRGGGSQETQYF.